The TCR beta chain under discussion was sequenced for a study of T cells in localized non-small cell lung cancer. TCRdb keeps only in-frame clones here, not all; method: immunoSEQ multiplex PCR. Among roughly 24,000 clones, 81% were seen once, and the ten largest hold approximately 9.6%. This CDR3 comprises 20 residues. The V segment lost 4 bases and the J segment 1 base; nucleotides outside the gene matches: 21. Germline-derived CDR1 and CDR2 are MNHNS and SASEGT. The sequence was collected from a man between 35 and 75 years old with stage III squamous cell lung carcinoma. The sample was peripheral blood, taken before any cancer treatment. This chain connects TRBV6-1 to TRBJ1-1; TRBD1 matches 7 bases. Here the CDR3 DNA reads TGTGCCAGCAGTGCCTGGGACAGCCGTCTCCGGGGATATACGAACACTGAAGCTTTCTTT. It translates to CASSAWDSRLRGYTNTEAFF.